The sequence of this T cell receptor (beta chain) was determined in a study of blood T cell repertoires in COVID-19. This clone was picked up a small number of times. TCRdb's table, derived via immunoSEQ multiplex PCR, lists solely in-frame clones and lacks some. The sample lists around 190,000 clones; less than 90% were seen once. The CDR3 sequence is 14 residues long. Germline CDR1 WNHNN, CDR2 SYGVQD (reference sequence). V lost 4 bases and J 6 bases, leaving 10 bases between the germline ends. Sequenced material: PBMCs or T cells enriched from blood (not recorded which). This clonotype was sampled from a woman aged 25 to 39 who had been exposed to COVID-19. V usage is TRBV10-1 and J usage is TRBJ1-6; no definite D call. The CDR3 DNA is TGCGCCAGCAGTGTACGGAGAAGTAATTCACCCCTCCACTTT. Protein sequence: CASSVRRSNSPLHF.